The 9 T cell receptor beta chains presented below share a single source sample, sequenced in a study of T-cell memory formation after mild COVID-19. TCRdb re-derived calls from the 5' RACE reads in MiXCR, one entry per CDR3 protein. The data hold some 250,000 distinct CDR3 sequences, with over 8.5% observed a single time. The sequenced sample consisted of PBMCs or a T cell subset sorted from them (not recorded which). All receptors derive from a man in his late teens or twenties who had mild COVID-19 (a few samples of this study predate the infection). Cell type and time point are not known.

This clonotype was detected only a few times. J is TRBJ2-7 and V is TRBV7-2; D is possibly TRBD1 (5 bases). Deletions cut 5 bases from V and 3 bases from J, with 11 bases between. Germline-derived CDR1 and CDR2 are SGHTA and FQGNSA. The CDR3 is made up of 13 amino acids. The CDR3 DNA is TGTGCCAGCAGCGCCGACAGACACTACGAGCAGTACTTC. The encoded protein is CASSADRHYEQYF.

This clonotype has a handful of counts. V is TRBV20-1 and J is TRBJ1-4, with D unresolved. CDR3 length equals 14 residues. V was pared by 3 bases and J by 5 bases, with 13 bases between. The germline CDR1 and CDR2 sequences are DFQATT and SNEGSKA (reference sequence). The CDR3 sequence: CSASLGQGNEKLFF. The CDR3 coding sequence is TGCAGTGCTAGCCTGGGCCAAGGGAATGAAAAACTGTTTTTT.

The J gene is TRBJ2-3, the V gene TRBV5-8; no firm D call. CDR1 and CDR2 (germline): SGHTS, YDEGEE. The V end lost 0 bases, the J end lost 4 bases, and 12 bases lay between the germline ends. CDR3 length equals 15 residues. CDR3 amino acids: CASSLGAVSPDTQYF. CDR3 nucleotide sequence: TGTGCCAGCAGCTTGGGGGCCGTGAGCCCAGATACGCAGTATTTT.

The V gene is TRBV10-2, the J gene TRBJ2-7; D may correspond to TRBD1 or TRBD2 (8 bases each). Per germline, CDR1 WSHSY and CDR2 SAAADI. Trimming removed 4 bases from V and 3 bases from J, with 16 bases in between. CDR3 length: 15 residues. CDR3 in amino acids: CASSVAGQANYEQYF. CDR3 nucleotides: TGCGCCAGCAGTGTAGCGGGACAGGCGAACTACGAGCAGTACTTC.

This clonotype was picked up a small number of times. The chain has TRBV5-6 and TRBJ2-1, with D perhaps TRBD2 (6 bases). Trimming left V 7 bases short and J 1 base short, with 18 bases between. Germline V gives CDR1 SGHDT, CDR2 YYEEEE. This CDR3 is built from 16 residues. The CDR3 is CASEFGAGTSYNEQFF. The CDR3 nucleotides read TGTGCCAGCGAATTTGGGGCCGGGACTTCCTACAATGAGCAGTTCTTC. The full variable domain, in which reference TRBV5-6 and TRBJ2-1 provide the parts outside the CDR3, is DAGVTQSPTHLIKTRGQQVTLRCSPKSGHDTVSWYQQALGQGPQFIFQYYEEEERQRGNFPDRFSGHQFPNYSSELNVNALLLGDSALYLCASEFGAGTSYNEQFFGPGTRLTVL.

The chain joins TRBV5-4 to TRBJ2-7; either TRBD1 or TRBD2 may fit D (5 bases each). The CDR3 totals 14 residues. Trimming cost V 2 bases and J 3 bases, with 12 bases left between them. Looked up from germline, CDR1 is SGHNT and CDR2 is YYREEE (reference sequence). The CDR3 sequence: CASSFGTQGYEQYF. The CDR3 region has the DNA TGTGCCAGCAGCTTCGGGACCCAGGGCTACGAGCAGTACTTC.

This clonotype was seen a few times. This chain links TRBV2 with TRBJ1-4; tentatively, D is TRBD1 (6 bases). CDR3 length: 14 residues. V lost 6 bases, J lost 4 bases, and 12 bases lay in between. CDR1 and CDR2 (germline): SNHLY, FYNNEI. CDR3 in amino acids: CASSWGTNNEKLFF. CDR3 in DNA: TGTGCCAGCAGCTGGGGGACAAATAATGAAAAACTGTTTTTT.

This clonotype came up many times. This chain links TRBV15 with TRBJ2-4; the D gene is possibly TRBD1 (5 bases). The V end lost 4 bases, the J end lost 0 bases, and 7 bases lay between the germline ends. Germline CDR1 and CDR2: LNHNV and YYDKDF (reference sequence). The CDR3 spans 14 residues. The CDR3 sequence is CATSIQVAKNIQYF. The CDR3 coding sequence is TGTGCCACCAGCATACAGGTAGCCAAAAACATTCAGTACTTC.

The chain recombines TRBV7-9 with TRBJ1-5; D is unresolved. The germline CDR1 and CDR2 sequences are SEHNR and FQNEAQ (reference sequence). The CDR3 contains 12 residues. The germline V and J ends were trimmed by 1 base and 6 bases, with 4 bases remaining between them. The CDR3 sequence is CASSLDGQPQHF. The CDR3 DNA is TGTGCCAGCAGCTTAGACGGTCAGCCCCAGCATTTT.